The 17 T cell receptor beta chains in this list originate from one sample, sequenced in a study of patients and donors after allogeneic stem cell transplantation. TCRdb re-derived calls from the RT-PCR reads in MiXCR, one entry per CDR3 protein. The sample holds hundreds of thousands of distinct CDR3 sequences, 16% seen once. The sequenced sample consisted of blood, either unsorted or a sorted T cell fraction (not recorded which). Receptor source: a human donor who was either an allogeneic HSCT recipient or a stem cell or donor lymphocyte infusion donor (not recorded which). It is not recorded whose cells these are; they may come from a transplant donor.

This clonotype was counted once. The rearrangement links TRBV3-1 to TRBJ2-3, with 9 bases aligning to TRBD2. J gave up 0 bases and V 0 bases, and 4 bases lay outside the gene matches. Looked up from germline, CDR1 is LGHDT and CDR2 is YNNKEL (reference sequence). CDR3 length: 17 residues. CDR3 residues: CASSQERRGGSTDTQYF. CDR3 DNA: TGTGCCAGCAGCCAAGAGAGGCGGGGGGGCAGCACAGATACGCAGTATTTT.

In its sample, this clonotype was seen a few times. At one end, the junction sequence differs from germline, possibly due to a read error. This chain joins TRBV6-1 and TRBJ1-3, with D uncertain. This CDR3 is 13 amino acids long. Germline V CDR1 and CDR2: MNHNS, SASEGT. DNA for the CDR3: TGTGCCACATCCAGGATCTCTGAAAACACCATATATTTT. Its translation: CATSRISENTIYF.

This chain uses TRBV5-1 with TRBJ1-2, with D possibly TRBD1 on 5 matching bases. The CDR3 has 15 residues. Germline CDR1 reads SGHRS; CDR2 reads YFSETQ. V gave up 0 bases and J gave up 8 bases, with 17 bases separating them. CDR3 protein: CASSLEPGTQSGYTF. CDR3 DNA: TGCGCCAGCAGCTTGGAGCCCGGGACCCAGTCGGGCTACACCTTC.

There are many counts of this clonotype. The V and J genes are TRBV12-3 or TRBV12-4 and TRBJ2-5; perhaps TRBD2 as D (5 bases). This CDR3 has 13 amino acids. V was shortened by 1 base and J by 7 bases, with 10 bases between the two germline ends. CDR3 amino acids: CASSLGSGVTQYF. The CDR3 DNA follows: TGTGCCAGCAGTTTAGGTTCCGGGGTGACCCAGTACTTC.

V usage is TRBV20-1 and J usage is TRBJ1-1; possible D gene TRBD1, 6 bases. The CDR3 contains 10 residues. V shed 2 bases and J shed 10 bases, with 8 bases lying between them. Looked up from germline, CDR1 is DFQATT and CDR2 is SNEGSKA (reference sequence). The CDR3 DNA follows: TGCAGTGCTAGACAGGGGAGAGCTTTCTTT. Translating it yields CSARQGRAFF.

The chain is built from TRBV5-8 and TRBJ2-7, with TRBD2 matching 7 bases. Germline V gives CDR1 SGHTS, CDR2 YDEGEE. Losses at the gene ends were 3 bases for V and 1 base for J; bases not matched to a gene: 10. The CDR3 runs to 16 residues. Here the CDR3 reads CASSSRLSGASYEQYF. CDR3 sequence (DNA): TGTGCCAGCAGCTCCAGGTTAAGCGGGGCTTCCTACGAGCAGTACTTC.

In this sample, this clonotype turned up a few times. Written as DNA, the CDR3 is TGTGCCAGCAGTTTAAGGGGGGGACAGGGGCTCTATGGCTACACCTTC. Translated, it gives CASSLRGGQGLYGYTF. The chain couples TRBV12-3 or TRBV12-4 to TRBJ1-2; 10 bases match TRBD1. The V segment lost 2 bases and the J segment 4 bases; nucleotides outside the gene matches: 7. This CDR3 has 16 residues.

This clonotype turned up a few times. J is TRBJ2-3 and V is TRBV3-1; 9 bases fit TRBD1. Trimming removed 4 bases from V and 5 bases from J; junction bases left unmatched: 4. Germline-derived CDR1 and CDR2 are LGHDT and YNNKEL (reference sequence). The CDR3 spans 14 residues. CDR3 sequence reads: CASSRDRVVDTQYF. The CDR3 DNA sequence: TGTGCCAGCAGCCGGGACAGGGTAGTAGATACGCAGTATTTT.

With respect to this clonotype: This may come from a read error, since a much larger clone is one base off. The rearrangement uses TRBV7-9 and TRBJ2-3; D not resolved. CDR1 is SEHNR, CDR2 FQNEAQ, per germline (reference sequence). CDR3 length: 12 residues. V dropped 2 bases and J dropped 4 bases, with 4 bases sitting between them. The CDR3 region is CASSLLADTQYF. CDR3 DNA: TGTGCCAGCAGCTTACTGGCAGATACGCAGTATTTT. Filled out from reference TRBV7-9 and TRBJ2-3, the complete variable domain reads DTGVSQNPRHKITKRGQNVTFRCDPISEHNRLYWYRQTLGQGPEFLTYFQNEAQLEKSRLLSDRFSAERPKGSFSTLEIQRTEQGDSAMYLCASSLLADTQYFGPGTRLTVL.

The rearrangement uses TRBV20-1 and TRBJ1-2; D is unresolved. V was cut by 5 bases and J by 0 bases, with 10 bases left in between. Germline V gene data show CDR1 as DFQATT and CDR2 as SNEGSKA (reference sequence). CDR3 length: 13 residues. CDR3 DNA: TGCAGTGCTCGGGATTTAGCTAACTATGGCTACACCTTC. It specifies CSARDLANYGYTF.

V usage is TRBV21-1 and J usage is TRBJ2-5; the DNA was not used to check the table's D call, TRBD1. TRBV21-1 is a pseudogene locus. The CDR3 covers 15 residues. CDR3 nucleotides: TGTGCCAGCAGCTACCCGGACAGGGGGCGGGAGACCCAGTACTTC. Its translation is CASSYPDRGRETQYF.

Ten or more counts support this clonotype. This chain joins TRBV10-3 and TRBJ2-1; D is unresolved. The CDR3 runs to 12 residues. Trimming shortened V by 3 bases and J by 4 bases, and 4 bases separated the two germline ends. Germline CDR1 and CDR2: ENHRY and SYGVKD. The CDR3 region is CAISDEYNEQFF. CDR3 sequence (DNA): TGTGCCATCAGTGACGAATACAATGAGCAGTTCTTC.

This clonotype was detected a few times. J is TRBJ2-2 and V is TRBV15, with a tentative D call TRBD2 (5 bases). V lost 0 bases to trimming and J lost 4 bases, with 15 bases between them. Germline assignment: CDR1 LNHNV and CDR2 YYDKDF (reference sequence). The CDR3 is made up of 17 amino acids. The CDR3 coding sequence is TGTGCCACCAGCAGAGATTCGGGAAACAGCGGCACCGGGGAGCTGTTTTTT. Translating gives CATSRDSGNSGTGELFF. Combining the CDR3 with reference TRBV15 and TRBJ2-2 gives the whole variable domain DAMVIQNPRYQVTQFGKPVTLSCSQTLNHNVMYWYQQKSSQAPKLLFHYYDKDFNNEADTPDNFQSRRPNTSFCFLDIRSPGLGDTAMYLCATSRDSGNSGTGELFFGEGSRLTVL.

This clonotype came up a few times. The chain recombines TRBV6-2 or TRBV6-3 with TRBJ1-5, with D tentatively TRBD1 (6 bases). The CDR3 has 16 amino acids. The germline V and J ends were trimmed by 0 bases and 0 bases, with 9 bases remaining between them. CDR1 and CDR2 (germline): MNHEY, SVGEGT. The CDR3 sequence is CASSYSAGASNQPQHF. For the CDR3, the DNA is TGTGCCAGCAGTTACTCCGCAGGGGCTAGCAATCAGCCCCAGCATTTT.

This clonotype was picked up a small number of times. The chain uses TRBV19 and TRBJ2-3; 10 bases map to TRBD1. Germline V gene sequence: CDR1 LNHDA, CDR2 SQIVND (reference sequence). The V segment lost 1 base and the J segment 4 bases; nucleotides outside the gene matches: 2. The CDR3 is 15 residues long. Written as DNA, the CDR3 is TGTGCCAGTAGTATAGTGGGACAGGGGCCAGATACGCAGTATTTT. Translation: CASSIVGQGPDTQYF. Drawing the rest from reference TRBV19 and TRBJ2-3, the complete variable domain is DGGITQSPKYLFRKEGQNVTLSCEQNLNHDAMYWYRQDPGQGLRLIYYSQIVNDFQKGDIAEGYSVSREKKESFPLTVTSAQKNPTAFYLCASSIVGQGPDTQYFGPGTRLTVL.

V is TRBV12-3 or TRBV12-4 and J is TRBJ1-5; 7 nucleotides line up with TRBD1. CDR3 length: 15 amino acids. Germline trimming cut 1 base from V and 6 bases from J; bases unmatched to any gene: 6. The CDR3 sequence: CASSLGQGGGQPQHF. The CDR3 DNA reads as TGTGCCAGCAGTTTAGGCCAGGGGGGAGGTCAGCCCCAGCATTTT.

This clonotype was seen at least ten times. The chain combines TRBV4-1 with TRBJ1-2, with a possible D match to TRBD1 (6 bases). The V gene lost 1 base and the J gene lost 6 bases, with 12 bases spanning the gap. Germline V lookup: CDR1 MGHRA, CDR2 YSYEKL. The CDR3 contains 14 residues. CDR3 in DNA: TGCGCCAGCAGCCAAGCGGGCAGGGGTAATGGCTACACCTTC. This sequence encodes CASSQAGRGNGYTF.